This T cell receptor (beta chain) stems from a study of blood T cell repertoires in COVID-19. After removal of 4 bases from V and 4 bases from J, the junction contained 4 bases not matched to a gene. Germline V CDR1 and CDR2: SGHNT, YYREEE (reference sequence). This CDR3 contains 14 residues. Sequencing was performed with immunoSEQ multiplex PCR; in TCRdb, only in-frame clones are kept and a portion is missing. The sample yields about 150,000 clones, roughly four fifths seen once. J is TRBJ1-2 and V is TRBV5-4, with 10 bases that match TRBD1. Sample: peripheral blood. The receptor comes from an older woman with COVID-19, enrolled during active disease. Written as DNA, the CDR3 is TGTGCCAGCAGCAGACAGGGGGCCGGCTATGGCTACACCTTC. As protein: CASSRQGAGYGYTF.